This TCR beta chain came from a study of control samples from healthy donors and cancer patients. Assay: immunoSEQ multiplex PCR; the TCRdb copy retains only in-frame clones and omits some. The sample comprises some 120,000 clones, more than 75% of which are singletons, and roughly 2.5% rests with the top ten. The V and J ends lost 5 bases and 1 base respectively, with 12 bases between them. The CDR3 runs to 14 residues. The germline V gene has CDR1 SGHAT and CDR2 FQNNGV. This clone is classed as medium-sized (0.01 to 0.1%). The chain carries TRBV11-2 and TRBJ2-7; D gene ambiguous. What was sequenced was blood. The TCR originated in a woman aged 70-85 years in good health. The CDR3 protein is CASSDSPKSYEQYF. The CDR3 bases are TGTGCCAGCAGCGACTCGCCAAAATCCTACGAGCAGTACTTC.